One T cell receptor (beta chain) is described in this entry. It has no known antigen specificity. Within one base of it there is no much larger clone, and no base qualities were kept. The data stem from a study of technical replicates of blood from a few donors (dated by TCRdb to about 2017). CDR1 is given as SEHNR and CDR2 as FQNEAQ, both from the germline V gene (reference sequence). The CDR3 numbers 12 residues from cysteine through phenylalanine. Only the CDR3 region is kept as DNA, spanning 36 bases read in frame from base 1. Cut back by 1 base and 7 bases, the V and J ends lie 7 bases apart. The library was obtained by the immunoSEQ multiplex PCR assay. This is the immuneACCESS table as TCRdb keeps it, with only in-frame sequences that have V and J called. A part of the clones is gone; compared with another copy, unresolved V genes explain less than half, and the rest is unexplained. For this sample there are tens of thousands of clones; approximately 90% appear just once. Around 4.6% of the sample lies in the top ten.

The source of this sequence is a human donor in good health. Some clones in this sample may be carry-over from other donors' samples. Recombination connected TRBV7-9 to TRBJ1-1, with the D gene uncertain. The material sequenced was PBMCs. The bases read TGTGCCAGCAGCTTAGACAAGAATGAAGCTTTCTTT. Translated, it gives CASSLDKNEAFF.